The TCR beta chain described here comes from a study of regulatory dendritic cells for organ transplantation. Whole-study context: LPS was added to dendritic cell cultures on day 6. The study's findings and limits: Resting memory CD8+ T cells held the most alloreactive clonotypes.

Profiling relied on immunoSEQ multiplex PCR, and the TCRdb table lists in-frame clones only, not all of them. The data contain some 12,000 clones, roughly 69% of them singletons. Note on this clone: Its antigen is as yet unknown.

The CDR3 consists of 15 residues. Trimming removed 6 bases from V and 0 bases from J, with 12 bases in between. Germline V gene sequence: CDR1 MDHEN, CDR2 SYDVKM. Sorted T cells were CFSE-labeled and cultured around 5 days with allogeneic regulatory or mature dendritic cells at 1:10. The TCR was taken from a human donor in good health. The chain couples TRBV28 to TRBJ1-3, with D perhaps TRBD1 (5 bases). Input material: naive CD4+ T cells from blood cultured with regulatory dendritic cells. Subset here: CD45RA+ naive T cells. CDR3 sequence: CASRGFDSSGNTIYF. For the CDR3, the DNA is TGTGCCAGCAGGGGCTTCGACAGCTCTGGAAACACCATATATTTT.